These 5 T cell receptor beta chains were all obtained from the same sample, sequenced in a study of cytomegalovirus exposure and HLA in healthy donors. A multiplex PCR was run with 60 Vbeta primers and 13 Jbeta primers. Clones were sequenced by immunoSEQ multiplex PCR, and TCRdb holds only the in-frame ones, with some missing. This table has around 150,000 clones, 60% to 80% appearing once. Sequenced material: PBMCs. The receptors derive from a male donor in good health and CMV-seronegative.

J is TRBJ2-3 and V is TRBV27, with 12 bases identical to TRBD2. Germline V gene sequence: CDR1 MNHEY, CDR2 SMNVEV (reference sequence). V shed 7 bases, J shed 2 bases, and the junction held 7 bases outside the gene matches. The CDR3 is 16 amino acids. This chain's CDR3 is CASKRGLAGLTDTQYF. In DNA, the CDR3 is TGTGCCAGCAAGCGAGGACTAGCGGGGCTCACAGATACGCAGTATTTT.

The chain is built from TRBV5-1 and TRBJ1-1, with TRBD1 identical over 8 bases. From germline, CDR1 is SGHRS and CDR2 YFSETQ. CDR3 size: 14 residues. V trimming: 6 bases; J trimming: 2 bases; junction bases outside the gene matches: 6. The CDR3 reads CASTGGERNTEAFF. As DNA, the CDR3 is TGCGCCAGCACAGGGGGCGAGCGAAACACTGAAGCTTTCTTT.

The chain links TRBV9 to TRBJ1-1; D not certain. Germline CDR1 SGDLS, CDR2 YYNGEE. This CDR3 is built from 13 residues. Trimming cost V 6 bases and J 9 bases, with 18 bases left between them. This CDR3 reads CASTGDGGIKAFF. CDR3 DNA: TGTGCCAGCACGGGCGACGGAGGAATTAAAGCTTTCTTT.

The rearrangement joins TRBV5-1 to TRBJ2-5, with D possibly being TRBD2 (7 bases). V dropped 5 bases and J dropped 0 bases, with 14 bases sitting between them. CDR1 SGHRS and CDR2 YFSETQ come from the germline V gene. The CDR3 has 15 amino acids. The DNA of the CDR3 is TGCGCCAGCAGTGCTGAGGGGGGGCACCAAGAGACCCAGTACTTC. Translated: CASSAEGGHQETQYF.

The chain links TRBV6-5 to TRBJ2-7; 11 bases agree with TRBD2. The germline V gene encodes CDR1 MNHEY and CDR2 SVGAGI. There are 14 residues in the CDR3. With V trimmed by 7 bases and J by 1 base, 3 bases remained unmatched. For the CDR3, the DNA is TGTGCCAGCAAACTAGCGGGAGAGTCCTACGAGCAGTACTTC. Translating gives CASKLAGESYEQYF.